This is a list of T cell receptor beta chains from one sample in a study of Graves' ophthalmopathy and Graves' hyperthyroidism. Via MiXCR, TCRdb re-called the multiplex PCR reads, giving one row per CDR3 protein. This sample carries around 1.1 million distinct CDR3 sequences, roughly two fifths of them seen once, and the ten largest clones take over 8.5%. The sequenced material came from peripheral blood or thyroid tissue (not recorded which). The receptors here all came from an adult man with Graves' hyperthyroidism. Both conserved end residues are part of each CDR3. The D gene is left open where the match is weak. Rows give clone size only sometimes, using once, few, many, or a class for an expanded clone.

d_gene	abundance	v_gene	j_gene	CDR3nt	CDR3aa
-	many	TRBV29-1	TRBJ1-2	TGCAGCGTGGAAGGCGTGGGTTATTATGGCTACACCTTC	CSVEGVGYYGYTF
TRBD1	-	TRBV25-1	TRBJ1-2	TGTGCCAGCAGCGTTTCCGGGACAGGGGCGGACTATGGCTACACCTTC	CASSVSGTGADYGYTF
-	-	TRBV7-2	TRBJ1-1	TGTGCCAGCAGCCATGACAGGCTAGAAGCTTTCTTT	CASSHDRLEAFF
TRBD1	-	TRBV29-1	TRBJ1-3	TGCAGCGGAGCAGGGGGGGGTGGAAACACCATATATTTT	CSGAGGGGNTIYF
-	-	TRBV6-5	TRBJ1-1	TGTGCCAGCAGTTACGGTGTTTTAATGAACACTGAAGCTTTCTTT	CASSYGVLMNTEAFF
-	-	TRBV19	TRBJ1-1	TGTGCCAGTAGTATTCTCACATCAGGCCCGAACACTGAAGCTTTCTTT	CASSILTSGPNTEAFF
-	once	TRBV2	TRBJ2-6	TGTGCCAGCAGTACCGGATGGAGGGCCTACGTCCTGACTTTC	CASSTGWRAYVLTF
-	few	TRBV30	TRBJ2-5	TGTGCCTGGAGTGTACAGCAGTTTAGCACCCAGTACTTC	CAWSVQQFSTQYF
-	-	TRBV20-1	TRBJ1-4	TGCAGTGCTAGAGATAACTTTAATCTTGCAGGTTATAATGAAAAACTGTTTTTT	CSARDNFNLAGYNEKLFF
-	few	TRBV10-3	TRBJ2-2	TGTGCCATCAGTGAGGGCCATAGGGGAGCCATGAACACCGGGGAGCTGTTTTTT	CAISEGHRGAMNTGELFF
-	-	TRBV7-9	TRBJ2-5	TGTGCCAGCTCGCAGGGCCAGGCAGGGGAGACCCAGTACTTC	CASSQGQAGETQYF
-	-	TRBV25-1	TRBJ2-5	TGTGCCAGCAGTGCTAAGGGATCTGGGGGGGAGACCCAGTACTTC	CASSAKGSGGETQYF
TRBD1	many	TRBV5-1	TRBJ1-5	TGCGCCAGCAGGCATGAACAGGGGACCGGGCCCCAGCATTTT	CASRHEQGTGPQHF
-	-	TRBV10-3	TRBJ1-1	TGTGCCATCAGGGAAGTGCGAGGGAGTCCCACTGAAGCTTTCTTT	CAIREVRGSPTEAFF
-	many	TRBV2	TRBJ2-2	TGTGCCAGCGGAGGGACATCGAACACCGGGGAGCTGTTTTTT	CASGGTSNTGELFF
-	few	TRBV11-2	TRBJ2-5	TGTGCCAGCAGCTTATTGCATAGGGACACACTGAGAGGAAAGACCCAGTACTTC	CASSLLHRDTLRGKTQYF
-	many	TRBV24-1	TRBJ1-2	TGTGCCACCAGTGACCAATCGGGCCAAAACTATGGCTACACCTTC	CATSDQSGQNYGYTF
TRBD1	-	TRBV10-3	TRBJ1-6	TGTGCCAGCAGTTTATCGCGGGGACAGGGATACTCACCCCTCCACTTT	CASSLSRGQGYSPLHF
-	-	TRBV10-3	TRBJ1-1	TGTGCCAGCAGTGAATTGATGAGTGCTGAAGCTTTCTTT	CASSELMSAEAFF
-	few	TRBV10-2	TRBJ2-7	TGCGCCAGCAGTGCTAGTTCCCACGAGAGCTCCTACGAGCAGTACTTC	CASSASSHESSYEQYF
TRBD1	many	TRBV20-1	TRBJ2-7	TGCAGTGCTAGAGCGAACAGGGGATCCTACGAGCAGTACTTC	CSARANRGSYEQYF
TRBD1	few	TRBV15	TRBJ2-6	TGTGCCACCAGCAGAGATCTGGGACAGGCTTACGTCCTGACTTTC	CATSRDLGQAYVLTF
TRBD2	-	TRBV25-1	TRBJ2-7	TGTGCCAGCAGTTTAAGTCGGGGGGATCCTTCCTACGAGCAGTACTTC	CASSLSRGDPSYEQYF
-	-	TRBV25-1	TRBJ2-5	TGTGCCAGCAGTGAGGGACGGTACCAAGAGACCCAGTACTTC	CASSEGRYQETQYF